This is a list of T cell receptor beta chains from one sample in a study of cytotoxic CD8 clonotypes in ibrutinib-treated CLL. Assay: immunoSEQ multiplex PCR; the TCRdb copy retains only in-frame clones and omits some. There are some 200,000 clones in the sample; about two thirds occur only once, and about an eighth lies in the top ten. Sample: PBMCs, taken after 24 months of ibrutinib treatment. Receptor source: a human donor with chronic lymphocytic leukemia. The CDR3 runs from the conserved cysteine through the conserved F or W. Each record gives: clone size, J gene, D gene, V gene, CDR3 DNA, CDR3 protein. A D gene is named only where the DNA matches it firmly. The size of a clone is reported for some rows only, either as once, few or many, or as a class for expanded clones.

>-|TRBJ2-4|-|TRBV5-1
TGCGCCAGCAGCTTTTTAGGGCCTTTGAGAGGCAAAAACATTCAGTACTTC
CASSFLGPLRGKNIQYF
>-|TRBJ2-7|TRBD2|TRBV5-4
TGTGCCAGCAGCAGCGGGACTAGCGGGAGGGGATACGAGCAGTACTTC
CASSSGTSGRGYEQYF
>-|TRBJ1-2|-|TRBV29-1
TGCAGCGTTGAAGGTGTGTCGGGGAACTATGGCTACACCTTC
CSVEGVSGNYGYTF
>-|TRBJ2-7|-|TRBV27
TGTGCCAGCAGTTCCCAGTTCTACTACGAGCAGTACTTC
CASSSQFYYEQYF
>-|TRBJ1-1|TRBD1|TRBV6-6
TGTGCCAGCAGTCTTTCAGGGGGCCCGAGGACTGAAGCTTTCTTT
CASSLSGGPRTEAFF
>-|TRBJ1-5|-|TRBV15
TGTGCCACCAGCAGATGGTTCGGTCAGCCCCAGCATTTT
CATSRWFGQPQHF
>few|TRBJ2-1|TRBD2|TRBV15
TGTGCCACTAACCGACTAGCGGGACTTTACAATGAGCAGTTCTTC
CATNRLAGLYNEQFF
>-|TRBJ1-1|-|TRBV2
TGTGCCAGCAGGGACAGGAACACTGAAGCTTTCTTT
CASRDRNTEAFF
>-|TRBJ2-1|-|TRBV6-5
TGTGCCAGCAGCCCCGGAGTCTATGAGCAGTTCTTC
CASSPGVYEQFF
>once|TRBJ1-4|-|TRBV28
TGTGCCAGCTCACGAGGAGGGGGGGGCGTTGAAAAACTGTTTTTT
CASSRGGGGVEKLFF
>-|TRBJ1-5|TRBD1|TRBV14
TGTGCCAGCAGTGGCCCGGGACAGACCTTATGGAGCAATCAGCCCCAGCATTTT
CASSGPGQTLWSNQPQHF
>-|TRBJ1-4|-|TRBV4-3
TGCGCCAGCAGCCAAGAGGTGGCTAGAGAAAAACTGTTTTTT
CASSQEVAREKLFF
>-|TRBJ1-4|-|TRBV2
TGTGCCAGCACTGGGATTGAAAAACTGTTTTTT
CASTGIEKLFF
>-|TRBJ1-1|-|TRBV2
TGTGCCAGCAGCTACAGGGCCGACGCTGAAGCTTTCTTT
CASSYRADAEAFF
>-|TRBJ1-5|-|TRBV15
TGTGCCACCAGCTCACTAGGGGTAGGCAATCAGCCCCAGCATTTT
CATSSLGVGNQPQHF
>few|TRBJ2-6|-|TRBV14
TGTGCCAGCAGCCAAGATTTAGGAGGGGGTCAAGCCAACGTCCTGACTTTC
CASSQDLGGGQANVLTF
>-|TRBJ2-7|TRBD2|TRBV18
TGTGCCAGCTCACCAGGGACTAGCGGGAGGGCCGCCGAGCAGTACTTC
CASSPGTSGRAAEQYF
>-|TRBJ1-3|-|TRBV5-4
TGTGCCAGCAGCCCGGGACCTGGTGGAAACACCATATATTTT
CASSPGPGGNTIYF
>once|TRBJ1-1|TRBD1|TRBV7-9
TGTGCCAGCAGCCGCCGGACAGGGATCACTGAAGCTTTCTTT
CASSRRTGITEAFF
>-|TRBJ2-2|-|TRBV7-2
TGTGCCAGCAGCTTAGGGCCTGCGAACACCGGGGAGCTGTTTTTT
CASSLGPANTGELFF
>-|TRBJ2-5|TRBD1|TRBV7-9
TGTGCCAGCAGCTTAGGGACAGGACAAGAGACCCAGTACTTC
CASSLGTGQETQYF
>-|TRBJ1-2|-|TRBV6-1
TGTGCCAGCAGTGAGCCACAAGCATGGAGTACTGGCTACACCTTC
CASSEPQAWSTGYTF
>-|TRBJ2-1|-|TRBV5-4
TGTGCCAGCAGCTTGAGGCTATCCGATGAGCAGTTCTTC
CASSLRLSDEQFF
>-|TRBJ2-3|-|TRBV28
TGTGCCAGCAGCAGCACCGGGACTTTGACAGATACGCAGTATTTT
CASSSTGTLTDTQYF
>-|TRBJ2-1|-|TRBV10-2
TGCGCCAGCAGTCGGGGCGGGACACTGAGGAATGAGCAGTTCTTC
CASSRGGTLRNEQFF
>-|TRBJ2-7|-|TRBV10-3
TGTGCCATCAGTGAGTCGGGCAGCATTAAGGGTTACGAGCAGTACTTC
CAISESGSIKGYEQYF
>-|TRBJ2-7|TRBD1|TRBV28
TGTGCCAGCGGGACAGGGTTTGGGCACTACGAGCAGTACTTC
CASGTGFGHYEQYF
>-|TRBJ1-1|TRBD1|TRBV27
TGTGCCAGCAGTTTATCGGGACAGGGGACAACTGAAGCTTTCTTT
CASSLSGQGTTEAFF
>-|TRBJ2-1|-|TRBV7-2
TGTGCCAGCAGCCCTAGCGTTCACTCCTACAATGAGCAGTTCTTC
CASSPSVHSYNEQFF
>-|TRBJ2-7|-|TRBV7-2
TGTGCCAGCAGCGCCTCCTACGAGCAGTACTTC
CASSASYEQYF
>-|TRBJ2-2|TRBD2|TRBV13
TGTGCCAGCAGCCGACTAGCGGGAGAGCGTTCCGGGGAGCTGTTTTTT
CASSRLAGERSGELFF
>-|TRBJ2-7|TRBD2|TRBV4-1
TGCGCCAGCAGCCCCCATGGGGGTAGCGGGAAGTACGAGCAGTACTTC
CASSPHGGSGKYEQYF
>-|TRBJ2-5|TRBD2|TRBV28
TGTGCCAGCAGAACCTATCTAGCGGAAGAGCGGTCGGAGACCCAGTACTTC
CASRTYLAEERSETQYF
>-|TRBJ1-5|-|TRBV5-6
TGTGCCAGCAGCTTAGGCCAGAGCAATCAGCCCCAGCATTTT
CASSLGQSNQPQHF
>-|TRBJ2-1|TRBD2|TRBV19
TGTGCCAGTAGTATAGGGCTAGCGGGAGGGCCCTACAATGAGCAGTTCTTC
CASSIGLAGGPYNEQFF
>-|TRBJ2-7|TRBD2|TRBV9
TGTGCCAGCAGCGTAGAACTAGCGGGAAACTACGAGCAGTACTTC
CASSVELAGNYEQYF
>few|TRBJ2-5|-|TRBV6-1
TGTGCCAGCAGGGCCGGATGGCAGACCCAGTACTTC
CASRAGWQTQYF
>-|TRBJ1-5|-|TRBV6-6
TGTGCCAGCAGTTATTCGACTGACGTCCCCCAGCATTTT
CASSYSTDVPQHF
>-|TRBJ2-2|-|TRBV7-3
TGTGCCAGCAGTCCGGCAGGGAGTAACACCGGGGAGCTGTTTTTT
CASSPAGSNTGELFF
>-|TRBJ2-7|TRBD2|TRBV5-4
TGTGCCAGCAGCTTGGGCGGGAGGTCCCTTTACGAGCAGTACTTC
CASSLGGRSLYEQYF